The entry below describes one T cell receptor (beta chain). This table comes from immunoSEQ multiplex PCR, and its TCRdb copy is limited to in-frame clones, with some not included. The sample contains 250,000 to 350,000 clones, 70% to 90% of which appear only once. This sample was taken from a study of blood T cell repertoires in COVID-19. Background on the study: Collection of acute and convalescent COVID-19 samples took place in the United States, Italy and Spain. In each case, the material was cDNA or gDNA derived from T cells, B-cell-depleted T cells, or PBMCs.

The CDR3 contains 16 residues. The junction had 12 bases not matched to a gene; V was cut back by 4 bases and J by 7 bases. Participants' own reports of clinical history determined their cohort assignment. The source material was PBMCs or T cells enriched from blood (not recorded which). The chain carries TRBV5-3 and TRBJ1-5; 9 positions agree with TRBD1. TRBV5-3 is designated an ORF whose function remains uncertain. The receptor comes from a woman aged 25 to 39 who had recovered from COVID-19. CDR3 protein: CARSGEGDREDQPQHF. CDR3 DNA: TGTGCCAGAAGCGGGGAGGGGGACAGGGAAGACCAGCCCCAGCATTTT.